This T cell receptor (beta chain) was sequenced during a study of CD8+ T cells in alopecia areata. There are 13 residues in the CDR3. CDR1 and CDR2 from the germline V gene are SGHAT and FQNNGV. The V gene end was trimmed by 5 bases and the J gene end by 3 bases; junction bases not matched to a gene: 4. The sequencing template was cDNA reverse transcribed from extracted RNA. Sequencing was performed with immunoSEQ multiplex PCR; in TCRdb, only in-frame clones are kept and a portion is missing. The sample lists some 130,000 clones; about three fifths were seen once. A note on this clone: Its matching antigen is unknown.

Study-level results: Higher clonality was seen in lesional scalp than in normal scalp, especially in alopecia totalis/universalis. Resident alphabeta T cells of normal skin are also sequenced in scalp samples.

The sequencing here drew on CD4+ T cells sorted from blood, taken at week 0. This TCR derives from a human donor with alopecia areata. The chain couples TRBV11-2 to TRBJ2-7; 7 nucleotides line up with TRBD1. The CDR3 reads CASSQGQIYEQYF. The CDR3 DNA sequence: TGTGCCAGCAGCCAGGGACAGATCTACGAGCAGTACTTC.